The 30 T cell receptor beta chains reported below all come from one sample, sequenced in a study of blood T cells in healthy people across ages. Primers used in a second PCR of roughly 6 to 11 cycles were a sample-barcoded 5' primer and a J-beta primer mix. A single record per CDR3 protein comes from TCRdb applying MiXCR to the 5' RACE reads. The sample lists roughly 1.6 million distinct CDR3 sequences, approximately 32% occurring once. What was sequenced was blood. Receptor source: a woman in her 30s in good health.

V and J are TRBV27 and TRBJ2-3; unclear D gene. V was clipped by 5 bases and J by 5 bases, with 17 bases between them. Germline V lookup: CDR1 MNHEY, CDR2 SMNVEV (reference sequence). The CDR3 is 15 amino acids. Here the CDR3 DNA reads TGTGCCAGCAGTCCCCTGACAAGGCCGCAAGATACGCAGTATTTT. It is translated as CASSPLTRPQDTQYF.

The chain links TRBV6-5 to TRBJ1-2; D gene unclear. The CDR3 runs to 15 residues. Trimming removed 2 bases from V and 2 bases from J, with 12 bases in between. The germline gives CDR1 MNHEY, CDR2 SVGAGI. The CDR3: CASSYPEGTNYGYTF. The CDR3 DNA reads TGTGCCAGCAGTTACCCAGAGGGTACGAACTATGGCTACACCTTC.

This rearrangement joins TRBV11-3 to TRBJ2-2; D is unresolved. Germline CDR1 is SGHNT and CDR2 is YENEEA. The V and J ends lost 0 bases and 6 bases respectively, with 5 bases between them. This CDR3 contains 13 residues. CDR3 coding DNA: TGTGCCAGCAGCTTAGATGGGTCCGGGGAGCTGTTTTTT. Translation: CASSLDGSGELFF.

This clonotype appeared many times. The rearrangement joins TRBV9 to TRBJ1-5; weak D call: TRBD1 (5 bases). V lost 0 bases, J lost 0 bases, and 7 bases lay in between. In germline, CDR1 is SGDLS, CDR2 YYNGEE. There are 15 residues in the CDR3. The CDR3 nucleotides read TGTGCCAGCAGCGTAGGACAGAATAGCAATCAGCCCCAGCATTTT. Amino acids: CASSVGQNSNQPQHF.

This clonotype came up a few times. The genes are TRBV4-1 and TRBJ1-4, with 9 nucleotides matching TRBD1. Germline trimming cut 3 bases from V and 5 bases from J; bases unmatched to any gene: 4. Germline V lookup: CDR1 MGHRA, CDR2 YSYEKL. This CDR3 is 15 amino acids long. The CDR3 here is CASSHSGTGNEKLFF. CDR3 DNA sequence: TGCGCCAGCAGCCATTCCGGGACAGGGAATGAAAAACTGTTTTTT.

With regard to this clonotype: A much more abundant neighbour one base away suggests this may be a read error. The gene calls are TRBV28 and TRBJ2-3; 8 bases agree with TRBD2. V shed 6 bases, J shed 4 bases, and the junction held 0 bases outside the gene matches. The CDR3 extends over 12 amino acids. CDR1 and CDR2 (germline): MDHEN, SYDVKM. This CDR3 is CASRTSADTQYF. As DNA, the CDR3 is TGTGCCAGCAGGACTAGCGCAGATACGCAGTATTTT. Full variable domain (remainder filled in from reference TRBV28 and TRBJ2-3): DVKVTQSSRYLVKRTGEKVFLECVQDMDHENMFWYRQDPGLGLRLIYFSYDVKMKEKGDIPEGYSVSREKKERFSLILESASTNQTSMYLCASRTSADTQYFGPGTRLTVL.

V usage is TRBV10-3 and J usage is TRBJ2-1; TRBD2 is a possible D gene (5 bases). The V end was cut by 4 bases, the J end by 9 bases, with 16 bases between. Germline V gene lookup returns CDR1 ENHRY and CDR2 SYGVKD. This CDR3 is built from 14 residues. The CDR3 DNA reads TGTGCCATCAGTGCCGGACCCGAGGGCGGTGAGCAGTTCTTC. Its translation is CAISAGPEGGEQFF.

This clonotype appeared a few times. The V call is TRBV5-6, the J call TRBJ1-1; TRBD1 matches at 10 bases. V lost 5 bases, J lost 4 bases, and 2 bases stayed unmatched. The CDR3 is made up of 13 amino acids. Germline CDR1 reads SGHDT; CDR2 reads YYEEEE. The CDR3 is CASRRTGGTEAFF. The DNA for the CDR3 is TGTGCCAGCAGGCGGACAGGGGGCACTGAAGCTTTCTTT.

This clonotype was found a few times. This chain joins TRBV20-1 and TRBJ2-3; the match to TRBD2 covers 7 bases. V lost 8 bases and J lost 3; bases outside the gene matches: 2. The CDR3 sequence is 11 residues long. In germline, CDR1 is DFQATT, CDR2 SNEGSKA (reference sequence). The CDR3 protein is CSLGRTDTQYF. The CDR3 nucleotides are TGCAGTCTCGGGAGGACAGATACGCAGTATTTT.

The chain recombines TRBV7-2 with TRBJ2-1; weak D call: TRBD2 (5 bases). There are 13 residues in the CDR3. V shed 5 bases and J shed 8 bases, with 13 bases lying between them. The V gene's germline CDR1 is SGHTA and CDR2 FQGNSA. The DNA for the CDR3 is TGTGCCAGCAGCATGATAGCGTCGGATGAGCAGTTCTTC. Amino acids: CASSMIASDEQFF.

The gene calls are TRBV20-1 and TRBJ1-4; no definite D call. Trimming left V 0 bases short and J 0 bases short, with 8 bases between. Germline-derived CDR1 and CDR2 are DFQATT and SNEGSKA (reference sequence). The CDR3 extends over 15 amino acids. This CDR3 is CSARDGGSTNEKLFF. DNA of the CDR3: TGCAGTGCTAGAGACGGAGGGTCAACTAATGAAAAACTGTTTTTT.

In its sample, this clonotype was seen once. The chain uses TRBV11-3 and TRBJ2-7, with D unresolved. Germline V gives CDR1 SGHNT, CDR2 YENEEA. V was pared by 5 bases and J by 5 bases, with 10 bases between. The CDR3 runs 12 residues. The CDR3 coding sequence is TGTGCCAGCAGCCATAGATCAAACGAGCAGTACTTC. Translated, it gives CASSHRSNEQYF.

The chain uses TRBV6-6 and TRBJ1-1, with D perhaps matching TRBD1 (5 bases). From germline, CDR1 is MNHNY and CDR2 SVGAGI (reference sequence). Trimming cost V 7 bases and J 11 bases, with 20 bases left between them. CDR3 length: 13 residues. The DNA of the CDR3 is TGTGCCAGCACCATTAGCGGAGGACACGAGGCTTTCTTT. The encoded protein is CASTISGGHEAFF.

This clonotype showed up many times. This chain connects TRBV28 to TRBJ2-5, with 10 nucleotides matching TRBD2. The CDR3 has 16 residues. The trim removed 5 bases at V and 0 bases at J, leaving 6 bases unmatched. Per germline, CDR1 MDHEN and CDR2 SYDVKM. The DNA of the CDR3 is TGTGCCAGCAGTCGCCGGACTAGCGGTTACCAAGAGACCCAGTACTTC. Protein: CASSRRTSGYQETQYF.

The table lists this clonotype with a few counts. The V gene is TRBV27, the J gene TRBJ2-1; maybe TRBD1 (6 bases). Germline-derived CDR1 and CDR2 are MNHEY and SMNVEV (reference sequence). With 5 bases removed from V and 7 bases from J, the gap between germline ends came to 15 bases. The CDR3 extends over 14 amino acids. The CDR3 loop reads CASSVRQVRNEQFF. CDR3 DNA sequence: TGTGCCAGCAGTGTTCGACAGGTCAGAAATGAGCAGTTCTTC.

The sample holds many counts of this clonotype. The CDR3 sequence: CASSLSRESYEQYF. CDR3 DNA: TGTGCCAGCAGCTTAAGCAGGGAAAGCTACGAGCAGTACTTC. The J gene is TRBJ2-7, the V gene TRBV5-6, with D possibly matching TRBD1 (5 bases). Trimming cost V 2 bases and J 3 bases, with 12 bases left between them. This CDR3 has 14 residues. Germline V gene lookup returns CDR1 SGHDT and CDR2 YYEEEE. Full variable domain (rest looked up from reference TRBV5-6 and TRBJ2-7): DAGVTQSPTHLIKTRGQQVTLRCSPKSGHDTVSWYQQALGQGPQFIFQYYEEEERQRGNFPDRFSGHQFPNYSSELNVNALLLGDSALYLCASSLSRESYEQYFGPGTRLTVT.

The chain carries TRBV25-1 and TRBJ2-5, with 8 bases fitting TRBD2. This CDR3 has 14 residues. With 4 bases clipped from V and 5 bases from J, the junction kept 6 bases outside the gene matches. Germline V gene sequence: CDR1 MGHDK, CDR2 SYGVNS. The CDR3 sequence: CASSVAGGVETQYF. The DNA of the CDR3 is TGTGCCAGCAGTGTGGCGGGAGGTGTGGAGACCCAGTACTTC.

This chain joins TRBV7-9 and TRBJ2-7; TRBD2 matches 10 bases. Germline V gives CDR1 SEHNR, CDR2 FQNEAQ (reference sequence). The CDR3 sequence is 16 residues long. V shed 1 base, J shed 3 bases, and the junction held 6 bases outside the gene matches. This CDR3 is CASSLVGTSASYEQYF. CDR3 nucleotide sequence: TGTGCCAGCAGCTTAGTTGGGACTAGCGCGAGCTACGAGCAGTACTTC. Based on the CDR3 plus reference TRBV7-9 and TRBJ2-7, the full variable domain is DTGVSQNPRHKITKRGQNVTFRCDPISEHNRLYWYRQTLGQGPEFLTYFQNEAQLEKSRLLSDRFSAERPKGSFSTLEIQRTEQGDSAMYLCASSLVGTSASYEQYFGPGTRLTVT.

This sequence joins TRBV20-1 and TRBJ2-7; possible D gene TRBD1, 5 bases. Per germline, CDR1 DFQATT and CDR2 SNEGSKA (reference sequence). This CDR3 contains 13 residues. Trimming removed 2 bases from V and 1 base from J, with 9 bases in between. The CDR3 protein is CSARYRNSYEQYF. The CDR3 DNA sequence: TGCAGTGCTAGATACAGGAATTCCTACGAGCAGTACTTC.

J is TRBJ2-3 and V is TRBV7-9, with D perhaps TRBD2 (5 bases). V shed 2 bases and J shed 6 bases, with 12 bases lying between them. The CDR3 has 14 amino acids. Germline V lookup: CDR1 SEHNR, CDR2 FQNEAQ (reference sequence). In DNA form, the CDR3 reads TGTGCCAGCAGCTTAATCGGGGAGAGGGATACGCAGTATTTT. This translates into CASSLIGERDTQYF.

About this clonotype: One end of the junction fails to match germline, which may point to a read error. This chain links TRBV12-3 or TRBV12-4 with TRBJ2-7; D may be TRBD1 or TRBD2 (5 bases each). CDR3 size: 14 residues. The CDR3 DNA reads as TGTGCCAACAGTTTAGGGACGAACAACTACGAGCAGTACTTC. Protein product: CANSLGTNNYEQYF.

This clonotype was counted a few times. J is TRBJ1-4 and V is TRBV20-1, with D tentatively TRBD1 (6 bases). V lost 6 bases to trimming and J lost 7 bases, with 21 bases between them. Germline CDR1 and CDR2: DFQATT and SNEGSKA (reference sequence). The CDR3 loop spans 15 amino acids. In DNA form, the CDR3 reads TGCAGTGCCAAATTACAGGGATTTAGAGGTGAAAAACTGTTTTTT. This codes for CSAKLQGFRGEKLFF.

V usage is TRBV12-3 or TRBV12-4 and J usage is TRBJ2-7; 14 bases match TRBD2. With 6 bases clipped from V and 6 bases from J, the junction kept 4 bases outside the gene matches. CDR3 length equals 14 residues. CDR3: CASSQTSGGGEQYF. The CDR3, as DNA: TGTGCCAGCAGCCAGACTAGCGGGGGGGGCGAGCAGTACTTC.

About this clonotype: Here the CDR3 omits its conserved ending phenylalanine or tryptophan, so a read error is the likely source. V gene TRBV4-2 combines with J gene TRBJ2-4; D assignment may be TRBD1 or TRBD2 (5 bases each). The J call may not be correct, given that the DNA end is closer to TRBJ2-7. Germline assignment: CDR1 LGHNA and CDR2 YNFKEQ. The CDR3 runs to 14 residues. Here the CDR3 reads CTSSQGQGDYEQYC. CDR3 coding DNA: TGTACCAGCAGCCAAGGTCAGGGAGATTACGAGCAGTACTGC.

V is TRBV11-2 and J is TRBJ1-2, with D possibly TRBD1 on 6 matching bases. Germline assignment: CDR1 SGHAT and CDR2 FQNNGV. CDR3 size: 15 residues. Between the trimmed V and J ends, which lost 7 bases and 8 bases, there was a span of 23 bases. The CDR3 DNA reads TGTGCCAGCAACCCTTACAGGGATGGATCGAAGGGCTACACCTTC. The encoded protein is CASNPYRDGSKGYTF.

This clonotype was counted between two and nine times. The chain couples TRBV15 to TRBJ2-5, with D possibly TRBD2 on 5 matching bases. V lost 0 bases to trimming and J lost 5 bases, with 16 bases between them. Germline V lookup: CDR1 LNHNV, CDR2 YYDKDF (reference sequence). The CDR3 is 16 amino acids. CDR3 nucleotide sequence: TGTGCCACCAGCAGAGATATTCCGGGGTCGGGGGAGACCCAGTACTTC. Translation gives CATSRDIPGSGETQYF.

About this clonotype itself: A read error may account for a junction end that differs from germline. The genes are TRBV20-1 and TRBJ2-7, with 7 nucleotides matching TRBD2. CDR1 DFQATT and CDR2 SNEGSKA come from the germline V gene (reference sequence). The CDR3 loop spans 15 amino acids. The CDR3 protein is CSAGEPASGPYEQYF. In DNA form, the CDR3 reads TGCAGTGCTGGAGAGCCGGCTAGCGGACCCTACGAGCAGTACTTC.

In DNA, the CDR3 is TGCAGTGCTAGAGATCCTCAATGGGAAGGTAGCAATCAGCCCCAGCATTTT. This sequence encodes CSARDPQWEGSNQPQHF. The V call is TRBV20-1, the J call TRBJ1-5; the D is unclear. The CDR3 has 17 residues. Germline V gene data show CDR1 as DFQATT and CDR2 as SNEGSKA (reference sequence). V was cut by 0 bases and J by 0 bases, with 15 bases left in between.

This sequence joins TRBV6-6 and TRBJ1-5, with D unresolved. Per the germline V gene, CDR1 is MNHNY and CDR2 is SVGAGI (reference sequence). The CDR3 spans 17 residues. V was trimmed by 5 bases and J by 2 bases, leaving 19 bases between them. The CDR3 reads CASSSIGGRSGNQPQHF. The CDR3 nucleotides read TGTGCCAGCAGTAGCATTGGTGGAAGGAGTGGCAATCAGCCCCAGCATTTT.

The sample holds many counts of this clonotype. This chain joins TRBV12-3 or TRBV12-4 and TRBJ2-3; D is perhaps TRBD1 (5 bases). V shed 1 base and J shed 10 bases, with 6 bases lying between them. CDR3 size: 11 residues. For the CDR3, the DNA is TGTGCCAGCAGTTTAGGGGGCGCGCAGTATTTT. Encoded protein: CASSLGGAQYF.